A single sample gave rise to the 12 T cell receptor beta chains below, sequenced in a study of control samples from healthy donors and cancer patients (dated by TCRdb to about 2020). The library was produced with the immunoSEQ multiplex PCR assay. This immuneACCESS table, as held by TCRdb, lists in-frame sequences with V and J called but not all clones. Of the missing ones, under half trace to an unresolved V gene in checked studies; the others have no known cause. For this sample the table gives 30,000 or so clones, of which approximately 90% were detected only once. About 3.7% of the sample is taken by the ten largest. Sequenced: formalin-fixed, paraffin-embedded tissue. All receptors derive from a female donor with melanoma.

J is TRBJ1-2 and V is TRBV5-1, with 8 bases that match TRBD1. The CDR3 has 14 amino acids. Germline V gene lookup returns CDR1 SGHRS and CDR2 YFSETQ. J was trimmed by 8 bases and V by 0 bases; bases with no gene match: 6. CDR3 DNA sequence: TGCGCCAGCAGCTTGGGTACAGGGGGAGAGGGCTACACCTTC. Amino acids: CASSLGTGGEGYTF.

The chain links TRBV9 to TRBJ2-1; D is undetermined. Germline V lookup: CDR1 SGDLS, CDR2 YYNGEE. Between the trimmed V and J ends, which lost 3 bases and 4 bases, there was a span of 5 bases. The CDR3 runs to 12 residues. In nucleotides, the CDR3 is TGTGCCAGCAGCGCTTTATACAATGAGCAGTTCTTC. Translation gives CASSALYNEQFF.

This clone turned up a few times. CDR3 loop: CATSGNRGLGEAFF. DNA for the CDR3: TGTGCCACCAGCGGCAACAGGGGGCTGGGTGAAGCTTTCTTT. This chain uses TRBV15 with TRBJ1-1, with 9 positions matching TRBD1. V lost 5 bases, J lost 7 bases, and 8 bases stayed unmatched. Germline loops: CDR1 LNHNV, CDR2 YYDKDF (reference sequence). CDR3 length: 14 residues.

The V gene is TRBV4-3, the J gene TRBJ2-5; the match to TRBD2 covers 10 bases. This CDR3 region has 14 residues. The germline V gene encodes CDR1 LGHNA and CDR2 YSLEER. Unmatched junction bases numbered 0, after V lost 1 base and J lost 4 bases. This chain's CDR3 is CASSQGLAGETQYF. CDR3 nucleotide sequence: TGCGCCAGCAGCCAAGGACTAGCGGGAGAGACCCAGTACTTC.

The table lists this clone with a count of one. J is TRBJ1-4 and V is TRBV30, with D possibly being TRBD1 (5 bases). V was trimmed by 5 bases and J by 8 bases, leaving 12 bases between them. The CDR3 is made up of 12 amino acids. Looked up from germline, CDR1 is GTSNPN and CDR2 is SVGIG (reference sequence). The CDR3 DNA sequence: TGTGCCTGGCATAGAGGGGCAGAAAAACTGTTTTTT. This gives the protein CAWHRGAEKLFF.

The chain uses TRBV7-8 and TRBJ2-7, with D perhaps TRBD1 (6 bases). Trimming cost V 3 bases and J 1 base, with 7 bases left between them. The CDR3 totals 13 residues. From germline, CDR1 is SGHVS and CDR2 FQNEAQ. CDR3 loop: CASSFGQSYEQYF. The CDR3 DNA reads TGTGCCAGCAGCTTTGGACAGTCCTACGAGCAGTACTTC.

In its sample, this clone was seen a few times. CDR3 sequence reads: CASSQDGTPEPTGELFF. The CDR3 coding sequence is TGCGCCAGCAGCCAAGATGGGACCCCGGAGCCCACCGGGGAGCTGTTTTTT. J is TRBJ2-2 and V is TRBV4-1; D assignment may be TRBD1 or TRBD2 (5 bases each). The CDR3 spans 17 residues. The V gene's germline CDR1 is MGHRA and CDR2 YSYEKL. The V and J ends lost 0 bases and 4 bases respectively, with 15 bases between them.

CDR3 protein: CASSLLRNVGGRAADTQYF. In nucleotides, the CDR3 is TGTGCCAGCAGCTTATTACGAAATGTCGGCGGGAGGGCCGCAGATACGCAGTATTTT. The genes are TRBV7-3 and TRBJ2-3; 9 nucleotides match TRBD2. The trim removed 2 bases at V and 4 bases at J, leaving 16 bases unmatched. The germline V gene encodes CDR1 SGHTA and CDR2 FQGTGA. The CDR3 runs to 19 residues.

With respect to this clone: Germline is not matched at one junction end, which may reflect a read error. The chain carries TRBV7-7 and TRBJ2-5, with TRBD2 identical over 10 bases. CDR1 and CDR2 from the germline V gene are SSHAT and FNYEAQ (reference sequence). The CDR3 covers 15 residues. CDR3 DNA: TGTGCTAGCAGCTTAGGGCTAGCGGGAGAAGAGACCCAGTACTTC. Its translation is CASSLGLAGEETQYF.

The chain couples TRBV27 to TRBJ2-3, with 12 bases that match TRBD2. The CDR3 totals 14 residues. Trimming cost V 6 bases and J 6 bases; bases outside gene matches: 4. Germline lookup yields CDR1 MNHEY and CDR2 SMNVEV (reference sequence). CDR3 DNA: TGTGCCAGCAGGCTAGCGGGAGGGTACGATACGCAGTATTTT. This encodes CASRLAGGYDTQYF.

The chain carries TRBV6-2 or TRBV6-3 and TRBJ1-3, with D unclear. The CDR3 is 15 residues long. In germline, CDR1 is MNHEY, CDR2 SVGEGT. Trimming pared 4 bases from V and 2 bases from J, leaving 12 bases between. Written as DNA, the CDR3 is TGTGCCAGCAGTTCTCCGCCAGGTCCTGGAAACACCATATATTTT. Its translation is CASSSPPGPGNTIYF.

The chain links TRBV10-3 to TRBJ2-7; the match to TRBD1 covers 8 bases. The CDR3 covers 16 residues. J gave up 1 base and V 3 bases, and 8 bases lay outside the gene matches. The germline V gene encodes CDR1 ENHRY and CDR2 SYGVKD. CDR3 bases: TGTGCCATCAGTGACTCCGGGACAGGTTCTTCCTACGAGCAGTACTTC. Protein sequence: CAISDSGTGSSYEQYF.